Below, 30 T cell receptor beta chains from the same sample are listed, as sequenced in a study of neoadjuvant anti-PD-1 for oral cavity cancer (dated by TCRdb to 2020 to 2023). Library method: the immunoSEQ multiplex PCR assay. TCRdb carries this immuneACCESS record with in-frame sequences only. Its versions omit some clonotypes, under half of them owing to an unresolved V gene in the studies checked, with the rest unexplained. The sample includes thousands of clones, with 60% to 80% observed a single time. The ten largest account for 3.2% of the sample. The intended sense of this specimen's time point label: before neoadjuvant nivolumab. This sample comprised PBMCs, obtained before nivolumab (anti-PD-1) treatment. The receptors shown here come from a person aged 40 to 85 with oral cavity squamous cell carcinoma.

This clone has only one observation. This chain links TRBV19 with TRBJ2-7, with 8 bases that match TRBD1. Germline V gene lookup returns CDR1 LNHDA and CDR2 SQIVND (reference sequence). The CDR3 spans 15 residues. The ends lost 1 base at V and 7 bases at J; junction bases unmatched: 9. CDR3 protein: CASSIVRQGFREQYF. CDR3 sequence (DNA): TGTGCCAGTAGTATAGTGCGACAGGGGTTTCGGGAGCAGTACTTC.

The chain links TRBV7-2 to TRBJ2-7; possibly TRBD1 for D (5 bases). Germline V gene lookup returns CDR1 SGHTA and CDR2 FQGNSA. CDR3 length: 15 residues. The germline V and J ends were trimmed by 1 base and 0 bases, with 10 bases remaining between them. The CDR3 DNA reads as TGTGCCAGCAGCTTAGGCCCAGGGCTCTCCTACGAGCAGTACTTC. It is translated as CASSLGPGLSYEQYF. Variable domain in full (rest from reference TRBV7-2 and TRBJ2-7): GAGVSQSPSNKVTEKGKDVELRCDPISGHTALYWYRQSLGQGLEFLIYFQGNSAPDKSGLPSDRFSAERTGGSVSTLTIQRTQQEDSAVYLCASSLGPGLSYEQYFGPGTRLTVT.

V gene TRBV11-3 combines with J gene TRBJ2-3; D possibly uses TRBD1 or TRBD2 (5 bases each). The CDR3 has 14 amino acids. With 1 base removed from V and 8 bases from J, the gap between germline ends came to 13 bases. Germline CDR1 SGHNT, CDR2 YENEEA. The CDR3 is CASSLAGQGATQYF. CDR3 DNA sequence: TGTGCCAGCAGCTTAGCAGGGCAGGGAGCTACGCAGTATTTT. Full variable domain (remainder filled in from reference TRBV11-3 and TRBJ2-3): EAGVVQSPRYKIIEKKQPVAFWCNPISGHNTLYWYLQNLGQGPELLIRYENEEAVDDSQLPKDRFSAERLKGVDSTLKIQPAELGDSAVYLCASSLAGQGATQYFGPGTRLTVL.

The rearrangement links TRBV4-3 to TRBJ2-5, with 9 bases matching TRBD2. Germline CDR1 LGHNA, CDR2 YSLEER. V shed 0 bases, J shed 5 bases, and the junction held 7 bases outside the gene matches. There are 16 residues in the CDR3. The CDR3 bases are TGCGCCAGCAGCCAAGATGGGGGCGGGGGGGCGGAGACCCAGTACTTC. Protein product: CASSQDGGGGAETQYF.

The V call is TRBV2, the J call TRBJ2-7, with no clear D. Germline V lookup: CDR1 SNHLY, CDR2 FYNNEI. The CDR3 extends over 13 amino acids. The ends were cut back, 5 bases at V and 0 bases at J, with 8 bases in the middle. CDR3 sequence (DNA): TGTGCCAGCAGTCCGTGGGACTCCTACGAGCAGTACTTC. It is translated as CASSPWDSYEQYF.

This chain connects TRBV30 to TRBJ2-5; no firm D call. The CDR3 is made up of 11 amino acids. Germline CDR1 GTSNPN, CDR2 SVGIG (reference sequence). V was shortened by 4 bases and J by 5 bases, with 8 bases between the two germline ends. Written as DNA, the CDR3 is TGTGCCTGGACTACCCGGGAGACCCAGTACTTC. It translates to CAWTTRETQYF.

The genes are TRBV5-8 and TRBJ1-2; 8 positions match TRBD1. The CDR3 is 13 residues long. Germline lookup yields CDR1 SGHTS and CDR2 YDEGEE. With V trimmed by 1 base and J by 8 bases, 4 bases remained unmatched. CDR3 DNA: TGTGCCAGCAGCTTGCAGGGGGCGGAAGGCTACACCTTC. This codes for CASSLQGAEGYTF.

The chain employs TRBV4-1 and TRBJ1-6; 9 nucleotides agree with TRBD1. Germline V gene data show CDR1 as MGHRA and CDR2 as YSYEKL. Unmatched junction bases numbered 12, after V lost 3 bases and J lost 9 bases. The CDR3 is 17 residues long. CDR3 sequence reads: CASSQKEGGQGSSPLHF. The CDR3 coding sequence is TGCGCCAGCAGCCAGAAGGAGGGGGGACAGGGTTCTTCACCCCTCCACTTT.

The chain couples TRBV10-3 to TRBJ2-2; D uncertain. Germline CDR1 is ENHRY and CDR2 is SYGVKD. V lost 3 bases and J lost 5, with 10 bases in between. The CDR3 sequence is 14 residues long. The CDR3 region is CAISEGVGTGELFF. DNA of the CDR3: TGTGCCATCAGTGAAGGAGTGGGGACCGGGGAGCTGTTTTTT.

The chain combines TRBV7-8 with TRBJ1-6; tentative D call: TRBD1 (5 bases). CDR1 is SGHVS and CDR2 is FQNEAQ in the germline V gene. CDR3 length: 15 amino acids. Trimming cost V 2 bases and J 7 bases, with 12 bases left between them. This chain's CDR3 is CASSLLGGANSPLHF. DNA for the CDR3: TGTGCCAGCAGCTTACTTGGGGGTGCGAATTCACCCCTCCACTTT.

This clone was picked up a small number of times. The CDR3 sequence is CSAVGNYGYTF. CDR3 DNA sequence: TGCAGTGCTGTCGGTAACTATGGCTACACCTTC. The chain joins TRBV20-1 to TRBJ1-2; no clear D gene. Looked up from germline, CDR1 is DFQATT and CDR2 is SNEGSKA (reference sequence). The CDR3 extends over 11 amino acids. V was cut by 5 bases and J by 1 base, with 5 bases left in between.

In its sample, this clone was seen a few times. CDR3 nucleotides: TGTGCCAGCAGCGTAGACCCGGATTCGGGAGAGACCCAGTACTTC. This gives the protein CASSVDPDSGETQYF. V and J are TRBV9 and TRBJ2-5, with D hard to call. Looked up from germline, CDR1 is SGDLS and CDR2 is YYNGEE. The CDR3 runs 15 residues. V was trimmed by 0 bases and J by 4 bases, leaving 13 bases between them.

The V gene is TRBV19, the J gene TRBJ1-5, with TRBD1 matching 10 bases. This CDR3 is built from 16 residues. CDR1 LNHDA and CDR2 SQIVND come from the germline V gene (reference sequence). V gave up 6 bases and J gave up 6 bases; unmatched junction bases: 11. The DNA for the CDR3 is TGTGCCAGTAGCCAGAAAGGACAGGGGGTTGGTCAGCCCCAGCATTTT. This encodes CASSQKGQGVGQPQHF.

The chain has TRBV9 and TRBJ2-5; 10 bases match TRBD2. The germline gives CDR1 SGDLS, CDR2 YYNGEE. CDR3 size: 16 residues. V lost 4 bases to trimming and J lost 4 bases; unmatched junction nucleotides: 10. The CDR3 is CASSLGSGGAIETQYF. The CDR3 bases are TGTGCCAGCAGCTTGGGGAGCGGGGGGGCCATAGAGACCCAGTACTTC.

V usage is TRBV10-1 and J usage is TRBJ2-3; D not certain. This CDR3 comprises 11 residues. Germline CDR1 is WNHNN and CDR2 is SYGVQD (reference sequence). Trimming shortened V by 9 bases and J by 4 bases, and 8 bases separated the two germline ends. The CDR3 sequence is CASGWADTQYF. CDR3 in DNA: TGCGCCAGTGGGTGGGCAGATACGCAGTATTTT.

This clone was observed a handful of times. The V call is TRBV19, the J call TRBJ1-6; TRBD1 is a possible D gene (6 bases). Germline V gene sequence: CDR1 LNHDA, CDR2 SQIVND (reference sequence). V shed 3 bases and J shed 5 bases, with 11 bases lying between them. The CDR3 contains 15 residues. CDR3 sequence (DNA): TGTGCCAGTAGTATGAGGGGGGCCGATAATTCACCCCTCCACTTT. Protein: CASSMRGADNSPLHF.

The chain carries TRBV29-1 and TRBJ1-1, with D hard to call. From germline, CDR1 is SQVTM and CDR2 ANQGSEA. The V end lost 2 bases, the J end lost 10 bases, and 17 bases lay between the germline ends. The CDR3 consists of 13 residues. CDR3 DNA sequence: TGCAGCGTTGAACGGCGGCTCCATTTGGGAGCTTTCTTT. Protein: CSVERRLHLGAFF.

The rearrangement joins TRBV19 to TRBJ1-1; D is perhaps TRBD1 (5 bases). The V end lost 7 bases, the J end lost 2 bases, and 14 bases lay between the germline ends. Germline V gives CDR1 LNHDA, CDR2 SQIVND (reference sequence). The CDR3 extends over 14 amino acids. The DNA of the CDR3 is TGTGCCAGTACCCCGGGGCAGGGTAACACTGAAGCTTTCTTT. Its translation: CASTPGQGNTEAFF.

The genes are TRBV29-1 and TRBJ1-2, with D maybe TRBD1 (6 bases). The CDR3 runs to 15 residues. Germline-derived CDR1 and CDR2 are SQVTM and ANQGSEA. V was clipped by 7 bases and J by 5 bases, with 23 bases between them. CDR3 nucleotides: TGCAGCGCCACAGGCAGGGGATTGGGTCTATATGGCTACACCTTC. Its protein product is CSATGRGLGLYGYTF.

Notes on this clone: A read error may produce the germline difference seen at one junction end. V gene TRBV6-5 combines with J gene TRBJ2-5; 7 bases are shared with TRBD2. CDR1 is MNHEY and CDR2 is SVGAGI in the germline V gene. This CDR3 has 15 residues. The CDR3 region has the DNA TGTGCCAGCAATTACGTGCGGGGGACTGAGGCGACCCAGTACTTC. It yields the protein CASNYVRGTEATQYF.

J is TRBJ2-1 and V is TRBV5-1; TRBD2 aligns across 7 bases. V trimming: 0 bases; J trimming: 5 bases; junction bases outside the gene matches: 8. The germline gives CDR1 SGHRS, CDR2 YFSETQ. This CDR3 spans 16 amino acids. The CDR3 DNA is TGCGCCAGCAGCTTGGTGGCTAGCGGATTCAACAATGAGCAGTTCTTC. This sequence encodes CASSLVASGFNNEQFF.

V gene TRBV5-1 combines with J gene TRBJ2-6, with D possibly TRBD1 on 6 matching bases. Germline V lookup: CDR1 SGHRS, CDR2 YFSETQ. Trimming took off 3 bases at V and 1 base at J, with 8 bases between the two ends. This CDR3 has 15 residues. CDR3 sequence: CASSSDRSGANVLTF. The CDR3 DNA sequence: TGCGCCAGCAGCTCTGACAGGTCTGGGGCCAACGTCCTGACTTTC.

V usage is TRBV28 and J usage is TRBJ1-1; D may be TRBD1 (5 bases). Trimming shortened V by 3 bases and J by 7 bases, and 15 bases separated the two germline ends. The CDR3 contains 14 residues. Germline lookup yields CDR1 MDHEN and CDR2 SYDVKM. The CDR3 loop reads CASSFPDSTYEAFF. CDR3 sequence (DNA): TGTGCCAGCAGTTTCCCCGACAGCACTTATGAAGCTTTCTTT.

The chain employs TRBV4-3 and TRBJ1-1, with D maybe TRBD1 (6 bases). CDR1 is LGHNA, CDR2 YSLEER, per germline. This CDR3 comprises 17 residues. Trimming stripped 1 base from V and 1 base from J, with 16 bases between. In DNA, the CDR3 is TGCGCCAGCAGCCAAGGAGCCCGGGACATCAGGAACACTGAAGCTTTCTTT. Translation: CASSQGARDIRNTEAFF.

The chain uses TRBV11-2 and TRBJ2-2; D is ambiguous. Looked up from germline, CDR1 is SGHAT and CDR2 is FQNNGV. Trimming removed 1 base at V and 8 bases at J, with 8 bases between. CDR3 length: 13 amino acids. The CDR3 protein is CASSLGDRGELFF. In nucleotides, the CDR3 is TGTGCCAGCAGCTTAGGCGACCGTGGGGAGCTGTTTTTT.

The rearrangement uses TRBV2 and TRBJ2-2, with TRBD1 matching 7 bases. The V gene end was trimmed by 6 bases and the J gene end by 1 base; junction bases not matched to a gene: 5. CDR3 length: 15 amino acids. The germline CDR1 and CDR2 sequences are SNHLY and FYNNEI. For the CDR3, the DNA is TGTGCCAGCAGCGAGAGGACAGGGAACACCGGGGAGCTGTTTTTT. Translating it yields CASSERTGNTGELFF.

The rearrangement uses TRBV5-4 and TRBJ2-7; the match to TRBD1 covers 7 bases. Trimming cost V 4 bases and J 2 bases; bases outside gene matches: 6. The germline V gene encodes CDR1 SGHNT and CDR2 YYREEE (reference sequence). The CDR3 is made up of 14 amino acids. The CDR3 sequence is CASSAGTAAYEQYF. The CDR3 DNA sequence: TGTGCCAGCAGCGCCGGGACAGCTGCCTACGAGCAGTACTTC.

This clone was observed once. This chain links TRBV7-9 with TRBJ1-4, with unresolved D. Germline-derived CDR1 and CDR2 are SEHNR and FQNEAQ (reference sequence). V was trimmed by 1 base and J by 7 bases, leaving 19 bases between them. The CDR3 has 17 residues. The CDR3 nucleotides are TGTGCCAGCAGCTTAGAGCGGGCCCGACGGTGGAGTGAAAAACTGTTTTTT. It encodes CASSLERARRWSEKLFF.

The chain joins TRBV5-4 to TRBJ1-2; D uncertain. This CDR3 contains 12 residues. Trimming stripped 1 base from V and 7 bases from J, with 8 bases between. Germline CDR1 SGHNT, CDR2 YYREEE (reference sequence). The CDR3 region is CASSLWGSGYTF. The CDR3 coding sequence is TGTGCCAGCAGCTTGTGGGGTTCTGGCTACACCTTC.

The chain carries TRBV6-1 and TRBJ1-5; TRBD1 might be the D (5 bases). V was trimmed by 7 bases and J by 0 bases, leaving 10 bases between them. The germline gives CDR1 MNHNS, CDR2 SASEGT. The CDR3 contains 14 residues. CDR3 sequence reads: CASTEGRSNQPQHF. The CDR3 DNA reads TGTGCCAGCACTGAGGGGCGTAGCAATCAGCCCCAGCATTTT.